This TCR beta chain derives from a study of cytomegalovirus exposure and HLA in healthy donors. The CDR3 is 14 residues long. Germline lookup yields CDR1 SGHTA and CDR2 FQGNSA. Trimming at V came to 5 bases and at J to 5 bases, leaving 7 bases not matched to a gene. The study sampled nominally healthy donors, though unrecorded immune exposures were likely. The PCR used 60 Vbeta and 13 Jbeta primers. TCRdb's copy holds only in-frame clones and misses some; the assay was immunoSEQ multiplex PCR. The data contain about 160,000 clones, around 72% of them singletons. The chain uses TRBV7-2 and TRBJ2-5; 8 bases fit TRBD2. The clonotype originates from a female donor in good health and CMV-seronegative. The specimen was PBMCs. The CDR3 spells CASSRGSGVETQYF. CDR3 sequence (DNA): TGTGCCAGCAGCAGGGGTAGCGGGGTCGAGACCCAGTACTTC.